These T cell receptor beta chains were read from a single sample in a study of shared clonotypes between healthy human individuals. Method: immunoSEQ multiplex PCR; TCRdb's copy keeps in-frame clones and lacks some. Among approximately 2,300,000 clones listed, around 90% were seen once. Sequencing was carried out using naive CD4+ T cells from PBMCs. Receptors originate from a young man in good health. Some clones in this sample may be carry-over from other donors' samples. The CDR3 runs from the conserved cysteine through the conserved F or W. The D gene is left open where the match is weak.

>15|.|TRBV11-2|TRBJ2-5
CASSLMQASQETQYF
>16|.|TRBV5-8|TRBJ1-5
CASSAAGRRSGQPQHF
>16|TRBD1|TRBV5-1|TRBJ2-3
CASSLRTGGSTDTQYF
>14|TRBD1|TRBV6-1|TRBJ1-5
CASRPTGTNQPQHF
>14|.|TRBV29-1|TRBJ1-3
CSALTEGAGNTIYF
>15|.|TRBV5-6|TRBJ2-1
CASSARPDFGNEQFF
>15|.|TRBV6-6|TRBJ1-4
CASSYPERVGEKLFF
>13|.|TRBV7-9|TRBJ2-3
CASSADQTDTQYF
>15|.|TRBV6-6|TRBJ1-5
CASAPQGWGNQPQHF
>14|.|TRBV6-1|TRBJ1-1
CASSEVGGSTEAFF
>15|TRBD2|TRBV5-1|TRBJ2-7
CASSLTSGSSYEQYF
>12|.|TRBV5-1|TRBJ1-2
CASSWGVDAYTF
>15|.|TRBV5-1|TRBJ2-3
CASSLDLAGSDTQYF
>17|TRBD2|TRBV30|TRBJ2-7
CAWSPQGWGGVSYEQYF
>17|.|TRBV27|TRBJ1-1
CASSPRFRGRAFTEAFF
>16|TRBD1|TRBV18|TRBJ2-2
CASSQRRGQGTGELFF
>13|TRBD1|TRBV28|TRBJ2-7
CASRLDRGYEQYF
>18|TRBD2|TRBV11-3|TRBJ2-1
CASSLGRTGLAGYNEQFF
>14|.|TRBV5-1|TRBJ2-7
CASSFEGVAYEQYF
>14|.|TRBV7-2|TRBJ1-2
CASSLAEGLGGYTF
>13|.|TRBV6-6|TRBJ2-7
CASSSDSSYEQYF
>15|TRBD2|TRBV7-9|TRBJ2-1
CASTPTRGRSNEQFF
>17|TRBD2|TRBV9|TRBJ2-3
CASSEGLAGYSTDTQYF
>14|.|TRBV6-5|TRBJ1-2
CASSPRHPMGGYTF
>14|TRBD2|TRBV11-2|TRBJ2-1
CASNSAGGPNEQFF
>14|TRBD1|TRBV5-1|TRBJ1-2
CASSFSDRVYGYTF
>16|.|TRBV19|TRBJ1-5
CASSIPTSRSNQPQHF
>15|.|TRBV12-2|TRBJ2-7
CASRPPAGTSYEQYF
>13|.|TRBV6-6|TRBJ1-2
CASSRDTYYGYTF
>13|TRBD1|TRBV6-5|TRBJ1-6
CASSEQGNSPLHF
>14|TRBD2|TRBV15|TRBJ2-7
CATAGTSGSGEQYF
>13|TRBD1|TRBV5-1|TRBJ1-2
CASSGGQGDGYTF
>18|.|TRBV1|TRBJ2-7
CTSSQGLAGGPGSYEQYF
>14|.|TRBV12-5|TRBJ1-2
CASGSVGGSYGYTF
>12|.|TRBV29-1|TRBJ1-5
CSVGGDNQPQHF
>19|TRBD2|TRBV13|TRBJ2-1
CASSLLGLAGGFPYNEQFF
>13|.|TRBV5-4|TRBJ1-2
CASSFSGAYGYTF
>16|TRBD1|TRBV15|TRBJ2-3
CATSRRQGVSTDTQYF
>14|TRBD1|TRBV7-9|TRBJ2-1
CASSRTGVNNEQFF
>13|.|TRBV10-1|TRBJ1-1
CASSESRGTEAFF
>14|.|TRBV21-1|TRBJ2-3
CASSARQNTDTQYF
>12|.|TRBV11-2|TRBJ1-1
CASSQNPGSAFF
>13|.|TRBV7-9|TRBJ1-2
CASSPSGTEDYTF
>13|.|TRBV2|TRBJ1-1
CASTGARGTEAFF
>15|.|TRBV7-2|TRBJ2-3
CASSGAGRYTDTQYF
>12|.|TRBV14|TRBJ1-2
CASSQMNYGYTF
>16|.|TRBV19|TRBJ1-3
CASSPFYRESGNTIYF
>15|.|TRBV11-2|TRBJ2-5
CASSLGLGRQETQYF
>16|TRBD1|TRBV5-1|TRBJ2-1
CASSARGGLSYNEQFF
>15|.|TRBV5-8|TRBJ2-2
CASSLYRVDTGELFF
>13|.|TRBV10-3|TRBJ2-2
CAISERGTGELFF
>16|TRBD1|TRBV7-9|TRBJ2-3
CASSRDGQGRTDTQYF
>17|TRBD2|TRBV5-3|TRBJ2-3
CARSSGGTSESTDTQYF
>21|.|TRBV2|TRBJ2-7
CATKPWGIGTKALEGTYEQYF
>16|.|TRBV7-3|TRBJ2-1
CASSLEVTYSYNEQFF